This entry lists 17 T cell receptor beta chains sequenced from one sample in a study of Ad26.COV2.S vaccination and SARS-CoV-2 variants (dated by TCRdb to 2020 to 2022). The treatment or condition label here, explained by the study, means: roughly 18 received Ad26.COV2.S at low or high dose, single or two shots; 5 received placebo; per-sample allocation not given. Repertoires of vaccine and placebo recipients were sequenced from samples taken on day 63 after the first injection. Receptor libraries were prepared by the immunoSEQ multiplex PCR assay. Entries here come from immuneACCESS through TCRdb and include only in-frame sequences with V and J called. Some clones fail to appear in such tables; in the studies checked, an unresolved V gene covers under half of the shortfall, and the cause of the remainder is unknown. Across this sample there are about 390,000 clones, with over 80% seen only once. About 1.7% of the sample goes to the ten largest clones.

This material consisted of peripheral blood, taken in a trial of Ad26.COV2.S vaccine versus placebo. The receptors stem from a person between 18 and 65 years old who received the Ad26.COV2.S COVID-19 vaccine or a placebo.

CDR3 sequence reads: CASSYTPGGSNSPLHF. CDR3 DNA sequence: TGTGCCAGCAGTTACACCCCAGGGGGAAGTAATTCACCCCTCCACTTT. This sequence joins TRBV6-5 and TRBJ1-6; 7 bases match TRBD1. The germline gives CDR1 MNHEY, CDR2 SVGAGI. Trimming removed 2 bases from V and 6 bases from J; junction bases left unmatched: 7. This CDR3 has 16 amino acids.

The chain joins TRBV5-1 to TRBJ1-6; D not resolved. V lost 2 bases, J lost 6 bases, and 9 bases lay in between. Per germline, CDR1 SGHRS and CDR2 YFSETQ. The CDR3 is made up of 14 amino acids. The CDR3 DNA reads TGCGCCAGCAGCTTCGAGGGTTTTAATTCACCCCTCCACTTT. Translation gives CASSFEGFNSPLHF.

V gene TRBV5-6 combines with J gene TRBJ2-4; 10 nucleotides line up with TRBD2. V dropped 0 bases and J dropped 1; count of bases not matched to a gene: 4. Germline values: CDR1 SGHDT, CDR2 YYEEEE. The CDR3 has 17 residues. The CDR3 nucleotides read TGTGCCAGCAGCTTGGCTAGCGGGGGAAATGCCAAAAACATTCAGTACTTC. Its translation is CASSLASGGNAKNIQYF. Using reference TRBV5-6 and TRBJ2-4 for the parts outside the CDR3, the full variable domain is DAGVTQSPTHLIKTRGQQVTLRCSPKSGHDTVSWYQQALGQGPQFIFQYYEEEERQRGNFPDRFSGHQFPNYSSELNVNALLLGDSALYLCASSLASGGNAKNIQYFGAGTRLSVL.

The J gene is TRBJ2-7, the V gene TRBV2; D is unclear. The V gene's germline CDR1 is SNHLY and CDR2 FYNNEI. The CDR3 runs 13 residues. Deletions cut 7 bases from V and 0 bases from J, with 10 bases between. CDR3 loop: CASMSHTSYEQYF. The CDR3 nucleotides read TGTGCCAGCATGTCCCATACCTCCTACGAGCAGTACTTC.

This chain connects TRBV28 to TRBJ2-1; D is ambiguous. This CDR3 is built from 12 residues. Germline values: CDR1 MDHEN, CDR2 SYDVKM. The V end lost 7 bases, the J end lost 0 bases, and 4 bases lay between the germline ends. CDR3 amino acids: CASKSSYNEQFF. The CDR3 bases are TGTGCCAGCAAGAGCTCCTACAATGAGCAGTTCTTC.

J is TRBJ2-1 and V is TRBV21-1. TRBV21-1 is a listed pseudogene. CDR3 length: 13 amino acids. The CDR3 DNA is TGTGCCAGCAGCCGATCCGGGGGCCACTTTGCCGTCTTC. Translated: CASSRSGGHFAVF.

The genes are TRBV5-6 and TRBJ1-1; the D is unclear. This CDR3 region has 15 residues. CDR1 and CDR2 from the germline V gene are SGHDT and YYEEEE. Trimming removed 1 base at V and 0 bases at J, with 10 bases between. The CDR3 sequence is CASSLIGVMNTEAFF. CDR3 sequence (DNA): TGTGCCAGCAGCTTGATAGGCGTTATGAACACTGAAGCTTTCTTT.

This CDR3 is CASSQTIRTRNLSSYNEQFF. DNA for the CDR3: TGCGCCAGCAGTCAAACTATAAGGACCCGTAACTTGAGCTCCTACAATGAGCAGTTCTTC. This rearrangement joins TRBV23-1 to TRBJ2-1; D remains ambiguous. TRBV23-1 is reported as an ORF; its role is uncertain. The CDR3 length is 20 residues. V gave up 2 bases and J gave up 0 bases, with 23 bases separating them.

DNA of the CDR3: TGTGCCAGCAGTTCGACTAGCGGGGGGGGGTTAGAGACCCAGTACTTC. It codes for CASSSTSGGGLETQYF. The chain joins TRBV27 to TRBJ2-5; TRBD2 matches at 14 bases. This CDR3 is 16 amino acids long. The V segment lost 4 bases and the J segment 4 bases; nucleotides outside the gene matches: 5. Germline CDR1 MNHEY, CDR2 SMNVEV (reference sequence).

This chain joins TRBV7-9 and TRBJ2-7; TRBD1 agrees at 8 bases. V was clipped by 5 bases and J by 0 bases; unmatched bases: 6. Per the germline V gene, CDR1 is SEHNR and CDR2 is FQNEAQ (reference sequence). The CDR3 contains 15 residues. The CDR3 reads CASSPGQVSSYEQYF. CDR3 bases: TGTGCCAGCAGCCCGGGACAGGTCAGCTCCTACGAGCAGTACTTC.

The rearrangement links TRBV9 to TRBJ2-7; 8 nucleotides align to TRBD1. CDR1 and CDR2 from the germline V gene are SGDLS and YYNGEE. CDR3 length: 14 amino acids. V lost 4 bases to trimming and J lost 7 bases; unmatched junction nucleotides: 10. The CDR3 DNA is TGTGCCAGCAGCTTGGGGGCAGGGGGCGAGGAGCAGTACTTC. It translates to CASSLGAGGEEQYF. The full variable domain, its missing parts supplied by reference TRBV9 and TRBJ2-7, is DSGVTQTPKHLITATGQRVTLRCSPRSGDLSVYWYQQSLDQGLQFLIQYYNGEERAKGNILERFSAQQFPDLHSELNLSSLELGDSALYFCASSLGAGGEEQYFGPGTRLTVT.

V and J are TRBV4-2 and TRBJ2-7, with a tentative D call TRBD2 (6 bases). The germline V and J ends were trimmed by 1 base and 3 bases, with 10 bases remaining between them. Germline values: CDR1 LGHNA, CDR2 YNFKEQ. This CDR3 has 14 residues. This chain's CDR3 is CASSQVGTDYEQYF. CDR3 DNA sequence: TGTGCCAGCAGCCAAGTGGGGACTGACTACGAGCAGTACTTC.

V usage is TRBV5-1 and J usage is TRBJ2-7; tentatively, D is TRBD1 (6 bases). This CDR3 has 15 residues. The V gene lost 1 base and the J gene lost 4 bases, with 15 bases spanning the gap. The germline gives CDR1 SGHRS, CDR2 YFSETQ. CDR3 bases: TGCGCCAGCAGCTTGTATCAGGGGAATGTGTACGAGCAGTACTTC. Amino acids: CASSLYQGNVYEQYF.

The chain employs TRBV7-2 and TRBJ1-2; 8 nucleotides match TRBD1. V lost 5 bases, J lost 1 base, and 3 bases stayed unmatched. The CDR3 sequence is 14 residues long. CDR1 and CDR2 from the germline V gene are SGHTA and FQGNSA. The DNA of the CDR3 is TGTGCCAGCAGCGTGACAGGGGATAACTATGGCTACACCTTC. Protein: CASSVTGDNYGYTF.

As concerns this clone: In the same sample, other DNA sequences code for this CDR3. CDR3 amino acids: CSASPGTDTQYF. CDR3 nucleotide sequence: TGCAGTGCTAGTCCCGGCACAGATACGCAGTATTTT. This sequence joins TRBV20-1 and TRBJ2-3; D is ambiguous. The germline V and J ends were trimmed by 3 bases and 1 base, with 5 bases remaining between them. The germline CDR1 and CDR2 sequences are DFQATT and SNEGSKA (reference sequence). This CDR3 is built from 12 residues.

V is TRBV11-2 and J is TRBJ2-2; 8 bases map to TRBD1. V lost 5 bases to trimming and J lost 7 bases; unmatched junction nucleotides: 9. In germline, CDR1 is SGHAT, CDR2 FQNNGV. The CDR3 runs to 15 residues. The CDR3 sequence is CASSPSGQGGGELFF. The CDR3 DNA follows: TGTGCCAGCAGCCCAAGCGGACAGGGCGGCGGGGAGCTGTTTTTT.

The chain joins TRBV6-5 to TRBJ1-2; TRBD1 agrees at 12 bases. Trimming at V came to 8 bases and at J to 4 bases, leaving 5 bases not matched to a gene. The V gene's germline CDR1 is MNHEY and CDR2 SVGAGI. The CDR3 length is 14 residues. The CDR3 sequence is CASLGTGGFYGYTF. Written as DNA, the CDR3 is TGTGCCAGCCTGGGGACAGGGGGCTTCTATGGCTACACCTTC.